This T cell receptor beta chain is drawn from a study of OX40 agonist ivuxolimab in advanced cancers. Overall study: The study enrolled dose-escalation patients with hepatocellular carcinoma, melanoma, renal cell or head and neck cancer.

Overall study results and limits: Antigen specificity remained undetermined for the expanded peripheral T cells. Relative to CD4+, CD8+ T cells held more expanded clones on average.

TCRdb's copy holds only in-frame clones and misses some; the assay was immunoSEQ multiplex PCR. The table includes some 85,000 clones, roughly nine tenths detected once. CDR3 length equals 15 residues. Germline assignment: CDR1 LNHDA and CDR2 SQIVND (reference sequence). V dropped 3 bases and J dropped 4 bases, with 15 bases sitting between them. In the case of this clone: Its specificity is not known.

The chain carries TRBV19 and TRBJ1-2; D may be TRBD1 (5 bases). The origin of this receptor is an adult with an advanced solid tumor such as melanoma, head and neck, liver or kidney cancer. Sequences were derived from CD4+ or CD8+ T cells sorted from blood, sampled in a trial of the OX40 agonist ivuxolimab. CDR3 bases: TGTGCCAGTAGTATGGGCCCCGCGCAGGGCTATGGCTACACCTTC. Translation gives CASSMGPAQGYGYTF.